These 24 T cell receptor beta chains originate from one sample sequenced in a study of blood T cell repertoires in COVID-19. Data came from immunoSEQ multiplex PCR; TCRdb stores just in-frame clones and leaves some out. This sample yields 90,000 to 120,000 clones, of which roughly 84% are seen a single time; 4.2% belongs to the top ten. Sequenced: peripheral blood. Receptor source: a human donor in a cohort sampled during active COVID-19.

The J gene is TRBJ1-1, the V gene TRBV3-1 (or the pseudogene TRBV3-2); D perhaps matches TRBD1 (5 bases). The CDR3 has 14 amino acids. Germline loops: CDR1 LGHDT, CDR2 YNNKEL (reference sequence). Deletions cut 6 bases from V and 1 base from J, with 12 bases between. CDR3 DNA sequence: TGTGCCAGCAGTTTACGACAGACGAACACTGAAGCTTTCTTT. Protein: CASSLRQTNTEAFF.

The chain has TRBV5-3 and TRBJ1-5; unclear D gene. TRBV5-3 is designated an ORF whose function remains uncertain. The CDR3 totals 13 residues. Trimming stripped 0 bases from V and 7 bases from J, with 8 bases between. The CDR3 region is CARSLGGVQPQHF. The CDR3 DNA reads TGTGCCAGAAGCTTGGGCGGGGTGCAGCCCCAGCATTTT.

V is TRBV7-2 and J is TRBJ2-5, with TRBD2 matching over 8 bases. V lost 3 bases, J lost 5 bases, and 2 bases stayed unmatched. CDR3 length: 13 amino acids. Per germline, CDR1 SGHTA and CDR2 FQGNSA. Written as DNA, the CDR3 is TGTGCCAGCAGCTTGACTAGCGACGAGACCCAGTACTTC. Amino acid sequence: CASSLTSDETQYF. Together with reference TRBV7-2 and TRBJ2-5, the CDR3 gives the full variable domain: GAGVSQSPSNKVTEKGKDVELRCDPISGHTALYWYRQSLGQGLEFLIYFQGNSAPDKSGLPSDRFSAERTGGSVSTLTIQRTQQEDSAVYLCASSLTSDETQYFGPGTRLLVL.

The genes are TRBV10-3 and TRBJ2-2; 7 nucleotides align to TRBD2. CDR3 length: 15 residues. Germline loops: CDR1 ENHRY, CDR2 SYGVKD. V shed 2 bases, J shed 5 bases, and the junction held 5 bases outside the gene matches. The CDR3 bases are TGTGCCATCAGTGAGAGTCAGGGAGGGACCGGGGAGCTGTTTTTT. Protein product: CAISESQGGTGELFF.

The CDR3 is CASSLQRRGSYEQYF. The DNA of the CDR3 is TGCGCCAGCAGCTTACAGCGGAGGGGCTCCTACGAGCAGTACTTC. The chain couples TRBV5-1 to TRBJ2-7, with D possibly being TRBD2 (6 bases). Germline-derived CDR1 and CDR2 are SGHRS and YFSETQ. The V gene lost 2 bases and the J gene lost 0 bases, with 12 bases spanning the gap. The CDR3 consists of 15 residues.

The CDR3 loop reads CASSPEGVQPQHF. As DNA, the CDR3 is TGTGCCAGCAGCCCTGAAGGGGTTCAGCCCCAGCATTTT. V gene TRBV4-2 combines with J gene TRBJ1-5; tentatively, D is TRBD1 (5 bases). The CDR3 is made up of 13 amino acids. Germline V gene sequence: CDR1 LGHNA, CDR2 YNFKEQ. V shed 4 bases and J shed 6 bases, with 10 bases lying between them.

The chain links TRBV7-9 to TRBJ1-5, with a weak D call TRBD1 (5 bases). CDR1 SEHNR and CDR2 FQNEAQ come from the germline V gene (reference sequence). CDR3 size: 15 residues. V was shortened by 1 base and J by 2 bases, with 9 bases between the two germline ends. The CDR3 bases are TGTGCCAGCAGCTTAGGACAGCCAGGCAATCAGCCCCAGCATTTT. It yields the protein CASSLGQPGNQPQHF.

The CDR3 here is CASSTLGEGAYEQYF. Here the CDR3 DNA reads TGCGCCAGCAGCACTCTAGGGGAGGGGGCCTACGAGCAGTACTTC. The chain couples TRBV5-1 to TRBJ2-7; D possibly corresponds to TRBD2 (7 bases). The V and J ends lost 4 bases and 2 bases respectively, with 16 bases between them. Per germline, CDR1 SGHRS and CDR2 YFSETQ. This CDR3 spans 15 amino acids.

The rearrangement uses TRBV24-1 and TRBJ1-2, with D perhaps TRBD1 (5 bases). The CDR3 is 12 amino acids. From germline, CDR1 is KGHDR and CDR2 SFDVKD. Between the trimmed V and J ends, which lost 7 bases and 5 bases, there was a span of 10 bases. CDR3 in amino acids: CATSREGYGYTF. Here the CDR3 DNA reads TGTGCCACCAGCAGGGAGGGATATGGCTACACCTTC.

This sequence joins TRBV7-2 and TRBJ2-5, with D uncertain. The CDR3 contains 13 residues. The V end was cut by 1 base, the J end by 4 bases, with 7 bases between. Per germline, CDR1 SGHTA and CDR2 FQGNSA. The CDR3 coding sequence is TGTGCCAGCAGCTTAGACCCGCGAGAGACCCAGTACTTC. It specifies CASSLDPRETQYF.

This clone was counted between two and nine times. The chain uses TRBV19 and TRBJ2-7, with 9 nucleotides matching TRBD1. The germline gives CDR1 LNHDA, CDR2 SQIVND (reference sequence). Trimming cost V 6 bases and J 1 base; bases outside gene matches: 7. The CDR3 is 15 amino acids. The CDR3 DNA is TGTGCCAGTAGGGGAGGACAGGGGCATTCCTACGAGCAGTACTTC. It is translated as CASRGGQGHSYEQYF.

The gene calls are TRBV25-1 and TRBJ1-1; TRBD1 is a possible D gene (6 bases). This CDR3 is built from 15 residues. Trimming shortened V by 1 base and J by 0 bases, and 9 bases separated the two germline ends. CDR1 is MGHDK and CDR2 is SYGVNS in the germline V gene. The CDR3 DNA reads TGTGCCAGCAGTGAATTGGGACAAGTGAACACTGAAGCTTTCTTT. Amino acid sequence: CASSELGQVNTEAFF.

The chain joins TRBV3-1 (or the pseudogene TRBV3-2) to TRBJ2-2; D is possibly TRBD1 (6 bases). The germline V gene has CDR1 LGHDT and CDR2 YNNKEL (reference sequence). V lost 4 bases to trimming and J lost 5 bases, with 14 bases between them. This CDR3 spans 15 amino acids. The CDR3 here is CASSPSGTLTGELFF. The CDR3 DNA follows: TGTGCCAGCAGCCCGTCCGGGACACTTACCGGGGAGCTGTTTTTT.

J is TRBJ2-1 and V is TRBV5-4; 8 bases map to TRBD2. The V and J ends lost 1 base and 4 bases, in that order; junction bases with no gene match: 4. Germline V lookup: CDR1 SGHNT, CDR2 YYREEE (reference sequence). CDR3 size: 15 residues. CDR3 residues: CASSLTLAGYNEQFF. The CDR3, as DNA: TGTGCCAGCAGCTTGACCCTAGCGGGTTACAATGAGCAGTTCTTC. Combining the CDR3 with reference TRBV5-4 and TRBJ2-1 gives the whole variable domain ETGVTQSPTHLIKTRGQQVTLRCSSQSGHNTVSWYQQALGQGPQFIFQYYREEENGRGNFPPRFSGLQFPNYSSELNVNALELDDSALYLCASSLTLAGYNEQFFGPGTRLTVL.

The genes are TRBV9 and TRBJ1-6, with D perhaps matching TRBD1 (6 bases). This CDR3 is built from 15 residues. CDR1 SGDLS and CDR2 YYNGEE come from the germline V gene. Deletions cut 0 bases from V and 5 bases from J, with 9 bases between. The CDR3 is CASSVGQGNNSPLHF. DNA of the CDR3: TGTGCCAGCAGCGTAGGGCAGGGGAATAATTCACCCCTCCACTTT.

This clone was picked up one time. This CDR3 reads CASSPLYRGKYF. As DNA, the CDR3 is TGTGCCAGCAGTCCCCTGTACCGCGGGAAGTATTTT. The V gene is TRBV28, the J gene TRBJ2-3, with TRBD2 as a possible D gene (6 bases). The CDR3 spans 12 residues. The germline CDR1 and CDR2 sequences are MDHEN and SYDVKM. Deletions cut 5 bases from V and 13 bases from J, with 16 bases between.

V and J are TRBV7-2 and TRBJ2-3, with 14 bases identical to TRBD2. CDR1 SGHTA and CDR2 FQGNSA come from the germline V gene. J gave up 4 bases and V 5 bases, and 8 bases lay outside the gene matches. The CDR3 covers 17 residues. CDR3 protein: CASSQGTSGSVADTQYF. CDR3 nucleotide sequence: TGTGCCAGCAGCCAAGGGACTAGCGGGAGTGTAGCAGATACGCAGTATTTT.

The chain couples TRBV11-3 to TRBJ1-1, with D tentatively TRBD1 (6 bases). V shed 1 base and J shed 7 bases, with 28 bases lying between them. From germline, CDR1 is SGHNT and CDR2 YENEEA. This CDR3 contains 19 residues. CDR3 sequence: CASSLAGVGHGPAGGEAFF. The CDR3, as DNA: TGTGCCAGCAGCTTAGCGGGGGTGGGACACGGTCCGGCGGGGGGTGAAGCTTTCTTT.

This chain links TRBV7-9 with TRBJ2-7, with a weak D call TRBD1 (5 bases). V shed 5 bases and J shed 0 bases, with 8 bases lying between them. Germline loops: CDR1 SEHNR, CDR2 FQNEAQ (reference sequence). The CDR3 has 13 residues. The CDR3 here is CASSAGNSYEQYV. CDR3 coding DNA: TGTGCCAGCAGCGCAGGGAACTCCTACGAGCAGTACGTC.

V gene TRBV25-1 combines with J gene TRBJ2-7, with D perhaps TRBD1 (6 bases). Germline loops: CDR1 MGHDK, CDR2 SYGVNS. V shed 8 bases and J shed 3 bases, with 8 bases lying between them. The CDR3 has 11 amino acids. The CDR3 sequence is CASSRGYEQYF. In DNA, the CDR3 is TGTGCCAGCTCCAGGGGCTACGAGCAGTACTTC.

The chain joins TRBV2 to TRBJ2-5; 9 nucleotides line up with TRBD2. This CDR3 is built from 14 residues. Germline V gene lookup returns CDR1 SNHLY and CDR2 FYNNEI. V lost 6 bases to trimming and J lost 5 bases; unmatched junction nucleotides: 7. CDR3 in amino acids: CASRRTSASETQYF. The DNA of the CDR3 is TGTGCCAGCAGGAGGACTAGCGCTTCTGAGACCCAGTACTTC.

This chain links TRBV5-1 with TRBJ1-5; maybe TRBD1 (5 bases). Germline CDR1 reads SGHRS; CDR2 reads YFSETQ. With 0 bases removed from V and 4 bases from J, the gap between germline ends came to 11 bases. This CDR3 comprises 15 residues. CDR3 bases: TGCGCCAGCAGCTTGGAGGGGTGGATTAATCAGCCCCAGCATTTT. This codes for CASSLEGWINQPQHF. The full variable domain, with the rest looked up from reference TRBV5-1 and TRBJ1-5, is KAGVTQTPRYLIKTRGQQVTLSCSPISGHRSVSWYQQTPGQGLQFLFEYFSETQRNKGNFPGRFSGRQFSNSRSEMNVSTLELGDSALYLCASSLEGWINQPQHFGDGTRLSIL.

This clone was found once. The V and J genes are TRBV28 and TRBJ2-7, with D perhaps TRBD2 (5 bases). This CDR3 is built from 13 residues. V was shortened by 3 bases and J by 4 bases, with 10 bases between the two germline ends. CDR1 MDHEN and CDR2 SYDVKM come from the germline V gene. The CDR3 here is CASSFRGKYEQYV. The CDR3 DNA is TGTGCCAGCAGTTTTCGGGGAAAGTACGAGCAGTACGTC.

The CDR3 spells CASSFGLAGGSGQFF. DNA for the CDR3: TGTGCCAGCAGTTTCGGACTAGCGGGAGGGTCGGGGCAGTTCTTC. This rearrangement joins TRBV3-1 (or the pseudogene TRBV3-2) to TRBJ2-1; 15 bases match TRBD2. The CDR3 has 15 residues. V gave up 6 bases and J gave up 12 bases; unmatched junction bases: 9. Germline V CDR1 and CDR2: LGHDT, YNNKEL (reference sequence).